Presented here are 16 T cell receptor beta chains from one specimen sequenced in a study of T cell repertoires in cytomegalovirus infection. TCRdb re-called the reads through MiXCR, storing one row per CDR3 protein. The repertoire consists of around 290,000 distinct CDR3 sequences, with more than 20% occurring once and the leading ten covering approximately 15%. What was sequenced was PBMCs. The receptor source for this set is a human donor in good health (CMV status not recorded). Some clones in this sample may be carry-over from other donors' samples.

This clonotype was detected ten times or more. This chain links TRBV7-9 with TRBJ2-5; TRBD1 is a possible D gene (5 bases). The germline V gene has CDR1 SEHNR and CDR2 FQNEAQ (reference sequence). CDR3 size: 14 residues. V dropped 0 bases and J dropped 1 base, with 6 bases sitting between them. CDR3 nucleotides: TGTGCCAGCAGCTTAGCAGGGGCCCAAGAGACCCAGTACTTC. Translation: CASSLAGAQETQYF.

This chain joins TRBV25-1 and TRBJ1-2; D not certain. This CDR3 has 13 residues. Germline lookup yields CDR1 MGHDK and CDR2 SYGVNS. The V end lost 2 bases, the J end lost 7 bases, and 11 bases lay between the germline ends. This CDR3 reads CASSEISSGGYTF. The CDR3 region has the DNA TGTGCCAGCAGTGAAATCAGCAGCGGTGGCTACACCTTC.

The J gene is TRBJ1-4, the V gene TRBV11-2, with D tentatively TRBD1 (6 bases). This CDR3 comprises 15 residues. Germline CDR1 is SGHAT and CDR2 is FQNNGV. The V gene lost 5 bases and the J gene lost 4 bases, with 14 bases spanning the gap. CDR3 sequence: CASSPRQDHNEKLFF. CDR3 in DNA: TGTGCCAGCAGCCCCAGACAGGACCATAATGAAAAACTGTTTTTT.

This clonotype occurred a few times. The chain joins TRBV27 to TRBJ2-7; D is uncertain. V lost 5 bases, J lost 2 bases, and 13 bases lay in between. The CDR3 consists of 14 residues. CDR1 and CDR2 from the germline V gene are MNHEY and SMNVEV (reference sequence). The CDR3 region is CASSAPGRPYEQYF. CDR3 sequence (DNA): TGTGCCAGCAGTGCCCCCGGCAGGCCCTACGAGCAGTACTTC.

The V gene is TRBV20-1, the J gene TRBJ2-1; D perhaps matches TRBD1 (5 bases). The length of the CDR3 is 15 residues. V was clipped by 5 bases and J by 4 bases, with 18 bases between them. Per the germline V gene, CDR1 is DFQATT and CDR2 is SNEGSKA (reference sequence). CDR3 sequence: CSAPGQRANYNEQFF. As DNA, the CDR3 is TGCAGTGCTCCCGGACAACGTGCGAATTACAATGAGCAGTTCTTC.

The chain joins TRBV14 to TRBJ2-7; D unresolved. Germline assignment: CDR1 SGHDN and CDR2 FVKESK. The CDR3 sequence is 13 residues long. With 2 bases removed from V and 7 bases from J, the gap between germline ends came to 12 bases. This chain's CDR3 is CASSQRLWGEQYF. The CDR3 DNA is TGTGCCAGCAGCCAAAGGCTTTGGGGAGAGCAGTACTTC.

There are many counts of this clonotype. The genes are TRBV7-2 and TRBJ2-7; D gene ambiguous. Germline CDR1 reads SGHTA; CDR2 reads FQGNSA. With 5 bases removed from V and 7 bases from J, the gap between germline ends came to 12 bases. CDR3 length: 12 amino acids. The CDR3 loop is CASSPPFLEQYF. DNA of the CDR3: TGTGCCAGCAGCCCCCCCTTTCTGGAGCAGTACTTC.

V gene TRBV27 combines with J gene TRBJ1-1; the D gene is possibly TRBD1 (5 bases). V lost 8 bases and J lost 4, with 23 bases in between. Germline V gene lookup returns CDR1 MNHEY and CDR2 SMNVEV (reference sequence). The CDR3 length is 16 residues. The CDR3 is CASYSIGAGKVTEAFF. The CDR3 bases are TGTGCCAGCTATTCCATCGGGGCAGGGAAGGTCACTGAAGCTTTCTTT.

This clonotype was detected only a few times. The V and J genes are TRBV6-1 and TRBJ2-2, with 9 bases identical to TRBD2. J lost 3 bases, V lost 6 bases, and 2 bases had no gene match. CDR1 and CDR2 (germline): MNHNS, SASEGT. The CDR3 has 14 amino acids. Here the CDR3 DNA reads TGTGCCAGCAGGAAGCGGGAGGACACCGGGGAGCTGTTTTTT. Protein sequence: CASRKREDTGELFF.

This sequence joins TRBV28 and TRBJ1-2; 7 bases match TRBD1. The V gene's germline CDR1 is MDHEN and CDR2 SYDVKM. V shed 6 bases and J 0 bases; nucleotides not matched to a gene: 10. The CDR3 sequence is 16 residues long. CDR3 in amino acids: CASSKDRRPANYGYTF. As DNA, the CDR3 is TGTGCCAGCAGCAAGGACAGGCGCCCAGCTAACTATGGCTACACCTTC.

CDR3 in amino acids: CASSGLASNEQFF. The CDR3 coding sequence is TGTGCCAGCTCCGGCCTAGCGTCGAATGAGCAGTTCTTC. The chain combines TRBV2 with TRBJ2-1, with D perhaps matching TRBD2 (6 bases). V gave up 8 bases and J gave up 7 bases, with 15 bases separating them. This CDR3 contains 13 residues. The germline gives CDR1 SNHLY, CDR2 FYNNEI.

The table lists this clonotype with a few counts. This chain connects TRBV6-1 to TRBJ1-1; D is perhaps TRBD1 (5 bases). Germline CDR1 and CDR2: MNHNS and SASEGT. The CDR3 totals 15 residues. The V end lost 5 bases, the J end lost 1 base, and 14 bases lay between the germline ends. The DNA of the CDR3 is TGTGCCAGCAGTTACGGGGGGACGGGGAACACTGAAGCTTTCTTT. It translates to CASSYGGTGNTEAFF.

The table lists this clonotype with many counts. The chain employs TRBV12-3 or TRBV12-4 and TRBJ2-3; 7 bases map to TRBD1. The CDR3 has 15 residues. V trimming: 6 bases; J trimming: 6 bases; junction bases outside the gene matches: 12. CDR3 protein: CASRRQGDTLDTQYF. For the CDR3, the DNA is TGTGCCAGCAGGAGACAGGGTGATACGTTGGATACGCAGTATTTT.

V usage is TRBV11-1 and J usage is TRBJ2-2; D perhaps matches TRBD2 (5 bases). V was pared by 3 bases and J by 4 bases, with 9 bases between. This CDR3 has 14 residues. In germline, CDR1 is SGHAT, CDR2 FQDESV (reference sequence). The CDR3 loop reads CASSFSRATGELFF. In nucleotides, the CDR3 is TGTGCCAGCAGCTTCTCGAGGGCCACCGGGGAGCTGTTTTTT. Full variable domain (rest looked up from reference TRBV11-1 and TRBJ2-2): EAEVAQSPRYKITEKSQAVAFWCDPISGHATLYWYRQILGQGPELLVQFQDESVVDDSQLPKDRFSAERLKGVDSTLKIQPAELGDSAMYLCASSFSRATGELFFGEGSRLTVL.

This chain uses TRBV7-8 with TRBJ2-7; D is unresolved. V lost 2 bases and J lost 5, with 13 bases in between. Germline assignment: CDR1 SGHVS and CDR2 FQNEAQ. This CDR3 contains 14 residues. The CDR3 loop is CASSLRTPADEQYV. CDR3 nucleotides: TGTGCCAGCAGCTTACGGACCCCCGCCGACGAGCAGTACGTC.

This clonotype has more than one count but fewer than ten. The V call is TRBV28, the J call TRBJ2-3, with 9 bases that match TRBD2. After removal of 2 bases from V and 5 bases from J, the junction contained 8 bases not matched to a gene. This CDR3 is 16 amino acids long. In germline, CDR1 is MDHEN, CDR2 SYDVKM. Here the CDR3 DNA reads TGTGCCAGCAGTTTAGGGCTAGCGGGGCGGGGAGATACGCAGTATTTT. Amino acids: CASSLGLAGRGDTQYF.